This T cell receptor (beta chain) was observed in a study of human T cells and chemical hapten exposure. Study outcomes and limitations: Counts of expanded TCRs at PT1 were positively correlated with patch test score.

MiXCR, applied by TCRdb to the RACE reads, yields one record per CDR3 protein. The table shows a few hundred thousand distinct CDR3 sequences, with approximately 5% occurring only once. Documented time point: patch test 1, 2 weeks after DPC sensitization. Documented treatment: therapeutic diphenylcyclopropenone sensitization with weekly scalp DPC. Researchers sampled blood before each patch test went on. Looked up from germline, CDR1 is LGHDT and CDR2 is YNNKEL (reference sequence). The CDR3 covers 13 residues. Trimming stripped 2 bases from V and 4 bases from J, with 6 bases between. A remark on this clonotype: The antigen remains undetermined.

The chain employs TRBV3-1 and TRBJ1-5; D gene ambiguous. The receptor was isolated from a woman aged 50 to 65 with alopecia areata. Some clones in this sample may be carry-over from other donors' samples. The sample was whole blood, taken in connection with sensitization to the hapten diphenylcyclopropenone (DPC). Written as DNA, the CDR3 is TGTGCCAGCAGCCAATGGCCGAATCAGCCCCAGCATTTT. Protein product: CASSQWPNQPQHF.